The 25 T cell receptor beta chains in this list originate from one sample, sequenced in a study of radiotherapy plus CTLA-4 blockade in lung cancer listed by TCRdb under 2018. Library construction relied on the immunoSEQ multiplex PCR assay. Held by TCRdb, this immuneACCESS table contains in-frame sequences only and omits some clones. Under half of the omission traces to an unresolved V gene where checked; the cause of the rest is unknown. Across this sample there are about 48,000 clones, with 86% seen only once. About 17% of the sample rests with the top ten. The sample consisted of peripheral blood, taken from a patient treated with radiotherapy plus ipilimumab. All receptors derive from a human donor with non-small cell lung cancer that progressed on radiotherapy plus ipilimumab. Some clones in this sample may be carry-over from other donors' samples.

In nucleotides, the CDR3 is TGTGCCGCGGGGCAGTACAATCAGCCCCAGCATTTT. The encoded protein is CAAGQYNQPQHF. The V gene is TRBV6-1, the J gene TRBJ1-5; maybe TRBD1 (5 bases). Germline values: CDR1 MNHNS, CDR2 SASEGT. Trimming pared 11 bases from V and 3 bases from J, leaving 11 bases between. The CDR3 has 12 amino acids.

CDR3 region: CASTSGTGGTEAFF. CDR3 coding DNA: TGCGCCAGCACCTCCGGGACAGGGGGGACTGAAGCTTTCTTT. The gene calls are TRBV5-1 and TRBJ1-1, with 11 bases aligning to TRBD1. CDR1 is SGHRS and CDR2 is YFSETQ in the germline V gene. CDR3 length equals 14 residues. Trimming removed 6 bases from V and 5 bases from J; junction bases left unmatched: 6. The full variable domain, with the rest looked up from reference TRBV5-1 and TRBJ1-1, is KAGVTQTPRYLIKTRGQQVTLSCSPISGHRSVSWYQQTPGQGLQFLFEYFSETQRNKGNFPGRFSGRQFSNSRSEMNVSTLELGDSALYLCASTSGTGGTEAFFGQGTRLTVV.

This chain joins TRBV5-6 and TRBJ2-3; 9 bases are a match to TRBD2. The ends lost 4 bases at V and 1 base at J; junction bases unmatched: 7. Germline assignment: CDR1 SGHDT and CDR2 YYEEEE. CDR3 length equals 16 residues. The CDR3 sequence: CASSVISGSGTDTQYF. The CDR3 coding sequence is TGTGCCAGCAGCGTAATTAGCGGGAGCGGCACAGATACGCAGTATTTT.

The CDR3: CASSEYDRVSSLGYTF. For the CDR3, the DNA is TGTGCCAGCAGTGAGTACGACAGGGTTAGTTCTTTAGGCTACACCTTC. V and J are TRBV6-4 and TRBJ1-2; TRBD1 matches 7 bases. Looked up from germline, CDR1 is MRHNA and CDR2 is SNTAGT. V was pared by 3 bases and J by 8 bases, with 15 bases of the junction left unmatched. This CDR3 is 16 amino acids long.

The chain carries TRBV10-2 and TRBJ2-1, with 14 bases that match TRBD2. The CDR3 has 18 amino acids. The germline V gene has CDR1 WSHSY and CDR2 SAAADI. The V and J ends lost 6 bases and 0 bases, in that order; junction bases with no gene match: 7. The CDR3 sequence is CASRGRGTSGSSYNEQFF. The CDR3 nucleotides read TGCGCCAGCAGGGGCCGAGGGACTAGCGGGAGCTCCTACAATGAGCAGTTCTTC.

This clone was seen more than once but under ten times. This chain connects TRBV5-4 to TRBJ1-1, with D maybe TRBD1 (6 bases). The germline V gene encodes CDR1 SGHNT and CDR2 YYREEE (reference sequence). The V gene lost 6 bases and the J gene lost 4 bases, with 19 bases spanning the gap. The CDR3 has 15 amino acids. CDR3 protein: CASIFEKGVTTEAFF. Here the CDR3 DNA reads TGTGCCAGCATCTTTGAGAAGGGGGTGACCACTGAAGCTTTCTTT. Full variable domain (rest looked up from reference TRBV5-4 and TRBJ1-1): ETGVTQSPTHLIKTRGQQVTLRCSSQSGHNTVSWYQQALGQGPQFIFQYYREEENGRGNFPPRFSGLQFPNYSSELNVNALELDDSALYLCASIFEKGVTTEAFFGQGTRLTVV.

The chain uses TRBV27 and TRBJ2-1; D might be TRBD2 (5 bases). The CDR3 extends over 14 amino acids. CDR1 is MNHEY and CDR2 is SMNVEV in the germline V gene (reference sequence). V was clipped by 3 bases and J by 7 bases, with 13 bases between them. The CDR3, as DNA: TGTGCCAGCAGTTTGGTTCGGTCGGGAAATGAGCAGTTCTTC. Protein: CASSLVRSGNEQFF.

CDR3 coding DNA: TGTGCCAGCAGTAACGGACAGGGGTCAGTCACTGAAGCTTTCTTT. Translation gives CASSNGQGSVTEAFF. V is TRBV6-6 and J is TRBJ1-1, with TRBD1 matching over 9 bases. The trim removed 5 bases at V and 4 bases at J, leaving 8 bases unmatched. Per germline, CDR1 MNHNY and CDR2 SVGAGI (reference sequence). The CDR3 totals 15 residues.

Only one count was recorded for this clone. The genes are TRBV11-1 and TRBJ2-7; 14 bases fit TRBD2. The germline gives CDR1 SGHAT, CDR2 FQDESV (reference sequence). V lost 5 bases, J lost 6 bases, and 6 bases stayed unmatched. CDR3 length: 15 residues. CDR3 region: CASSIGLAGGAEQYF. DNA of the CDR3: TGTGCCAGCAGCATTGGACTAGCGGGAGGAGCCGAGCAGTACTTC.

V and J are TRBV15 and TRBJ1-2; 9 positions agree with TRBD1. CDR3 size: 15 residues. The ends lost 5 bases at V and 4 bases at J; junction bases unmatched: 8. Germline V CDR1 and CDR2: LNHNV, YYDKDF (reference sequence). DNA of the CDR3: TGTGCCACCAGCCAGGGACAGGGAGTCCTCTATGGCTACACCTTC. Its protein is CATSQGQGVLYGYTF.

Comments on this clone: At the DNA level, this CDR3 is encoded by other sequences in the same sample as well. The chain recombines TRBV6-5 with TRBJ2-3; the D gene is possibly TRBD1 (5 bases). This CDR3 has 13 amino acids. Trimming shortened V by 0 bases and J by 6 bases, and 7 bases separated the two germline ends. CDR1 MNHEY and CDR2 SVGAGI come from the germline V gene. The CDR3 nucleotides read TGTGCCAGCAGTTACTCAGCAGGGGATACGCAGTATTTT. This encodes CASSYSAGDTQYF.

CDR3 nucleotides: TGTGCCAGCAGTCCCGGGACAGGGGGTACTACCTACGAGCAGTACTTC. Protein product: CASSPGTGGTTYEQYF. J is TRBJ2-7 and V is TRBV2, with 11 positions matching TRBD1. Germline values: CDR1 SNHLY, CDR2 FYNNEI. V gave up 5 bases and J gave up 2 bases; unmatched junction bases: 8. The CDR3 loop spans 16 amino acids.

This clone was picked up one time. The V gene is TRBV18, the J gene TRBJ2-3, with D possibly being TRBD2 (5 bases). Germline loops: CDR1 KGHSH, CDR2 LQKENI. Between the trimmed V and J ends, which lost 2 bases and 4 bases, there was a span of 7 bases. CDR3 size: 13 residues. The CDR3, as DNA: TGTGCCAGCTCACCATCGGGGTCAGATACGCAGTATTTT. It specifies CASSPSGSDTQYF.

J is TRBJ2-7 and V is TRBV4-1; 8 positions match TRBD2. The CDR3 length is 15 residues. CDR1 MGHRA and CDR2 YSYEKL come from the germline V gene. With V trimmed by 1 base and J by 2 bases, 4 bases remained unmatched. The CDR3 region is CASSQGAGGPYEQYF. DNA of the CDR3: TGCGCCAGCAGCCAAGGTGCGGGGGGACCCTACGAGCAGTACTTC.

The chain uses TRBV19 and TRBJ1-1; perhaps TRBD1 as D (5 bases). The CDR3 is 15 residues long. Germline V gene sequence: CDR1 LNHDA, CDR2 SQIVND (reference sequence). V gave up 2 bases and J gave up 6 bases, with 16 bases separating them. Here the CDR3 reads CASSISGGVGAEAFF. CDR3 coding DNA: TGTGCCAGTAGTATATCAGGAGGGGTGGGTGCTGAAGCTTTCTTT.

The gene calls are TRBV11-2 and TRBJ1-1; 9 bases are shared with TRBD1. The CDR3 is 14 amino acids. V trimming: 5 bases; J trimming: 5 bases; junction bases outside the gene matches: 6. Per the germline V gene, CDR1 is SGHAT and CDR2 is FQNNGV. CDR3 residues: CASSMRDRVTEAFF. The DNA of the CDR3 is TGTGCCAGCAGCATGAGGGACAGGGTAACTGAAGCTTTCTTT.

The chain links TRBV5-1 to TRBJ1-2; TRBD1 aligns across 8 bases. From germline, CDR1 is SGHRS and CDR2 YFSETQ. The CDR3 loop spans 16 amino acids. With 3 bases clipped from V and 8 bases from J, the junction kept 15 bases outside the gene matches. The CDR3 bases are TGCGCCAGCAGCTCAGCACAACCCCAGGGGGCAGGCGGCTACACCTTC. It specifies CASSSAQPQGAGGYTF.

This clone was detected only once. The gene calls are TRBV28 and TRBJ1-1, with D maybe TRBD1 (5 bases). This CDR3 has 14 amino acids. Germline-derived CDR1 and CDR2 are MDHEN and SYDVKM. Trimming left V 3 bases short and J 0 bases short, with 8 bases between. CDR3 sequence (DNA): TGTGCCAGCAGTTTGGAGGGGATGAACACTGAAGCTTTCTTT. As protein: CASSLEGMNTEAFF. Using reference TRBV28 and TRBJ1-1 for the parts outside the CDR3, the full variable domain is DVKVTQSSRYLVKRTGEKVFLECVQDMDHENMFWYRQDPGLGLRLIYFSYDVKMKEKGDIPEGYSVSREKKERFSLILESASTNQTSMYLCASSLEGMNTEAFFGQGTRLTVV.

This chain connects TRBV7-7 to TRBJ1-4, with 7 bases identical to TRBD1. The CDR3 spans 15 residues. Looked up from germline, CDR1 is SSHAT and CDR2 is FNYEAQ (reference sequence). V shed 1 base, J shed 5 bases, and the junction held 4 bases outside the gene matches. Here the CDR3 reads CASSLGDSLNEKLFF. The CDR3 region has the DNA TGTGCCAGCAGCTTAGGGGACAGCCTCAATGAAAAACTGTTTTTT.

The chain joins TRBV19 to TRBJ2-1, with TRBD1 matching over 7 bases. Germline lookup yields CDR1 LNHDA and CDR2 SQIVND (reference sequence). The CDR3 loop spans 14 amino acids. V dropped 3 bases and J dropped 12; count of bases not matched to a gene: 11. CDR3 in DNA: TGTGCCAGTAGTATCCGGACAGGCCAAGGCATGCAGTTCTTC. This gives the protein CASSIRTGQGMQFF.

This clone came up once. The chain has TRBV5-1 and TRBJ1-1; 11 bases align to TRBD1. CDR1 and CDR2 from the germline V gene are SGHRS and YFSETQ. The trim removed 4 bases at V and 4 bases at J, leaving 6 bases unmatched. The CDR3 length is 15 residues. CDR3 loop: CASSRTGGDGTEAFF. For the CDR3, the DNA is TGCGCCAGCAGCCGGACAGGGGGCGATGGCACTGAAGCTTTCTTT. Filled out from reference TRBV5-1 and TRBJ1-1, the complete variable domain reads KAGVTQTPRYLIKTRGQQVTLSCSPISGHRSVSWYQQTPGQGLQFLFEYFSETQRNKGNFPGRFSGRQFSNSRSEMNVSTLELGDSALYLCASSRTGGDGTEAFFGQGTRLTVV.

This chain connects TRBV2 to TRBJ1-4, with 8 bases fitting TRBD1. CDR1 and CDR2 (germline): SNHLY, FYNNEI. The J segment lost 0 bases and the V segment lost 8 bases, leaving 5 bases of the junction unmatched. The CDR3 length is 15 residues. In nucleotides, the CDR3 is TGTGCCAGCTCCGACAGGGGTTCAACTAATGAAAAACTGTTTTTT. Translating gives CASSDRGSTNEKLFF.

The V gene is TRBV6-6, the J gene TRBJ2-1; TRBD2 aligns across 14 bases. The germline CDR1 and CDR2 sequences are MNHNY and SVGAGI (reference sequence). The CDR3 sequence is 16 residues long. V was clipped by 5 bases and J by 7 bases; unmatched bases: 7. The CDR3 reads CASSGLAGGSVNEQFF. The CDR3, as DNA: TGTGCCAGCAGTGGACTAGCGGGGGGCAGTGTGAATGAGCAGTTCTTC.

The V and J genes are TRBV2 and TRBJ1-5; TRBD1 is a possible D gene (6 bases). This CDR3 has 16 amino acids. Deletions cut 3 bases from V and 2 bases from J, with 14 bases between. Per the germline V gene, CDR1 is SNHLY and CDR2 is FYNNEI. The CDR3: CASSDEGGGGNQPQHF. The CDR3 DNA is TGTGCCAGCAGTGACGAGGGAGGGGGAGGCAATCAGCCCCAGCATTTT.

The gene calls are TRBV10-1 and TRBJ1-2; D gene unclear. CDR1 is WNHNN and CDR2 is SYGVQD in the germline V gene (reference sequence). This CDR3 has 13 residues. Between the trimmed V and J ends, which lost 2 bases and 4 bases, there was a span of 8 bases. The CDR3 DNA is TGCGCCAGCAGTGAGGAAAGCGGCTATGGCTACACCTTC. It encodes CASSEESGYGYTF.